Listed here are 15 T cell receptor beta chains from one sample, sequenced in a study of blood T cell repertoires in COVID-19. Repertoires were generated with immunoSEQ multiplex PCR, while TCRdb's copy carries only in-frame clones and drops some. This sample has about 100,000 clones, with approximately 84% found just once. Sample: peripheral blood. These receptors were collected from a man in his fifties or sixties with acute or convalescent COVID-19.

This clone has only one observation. CDR3 bases: TGTGCCAGCAGTGAAGCCCAAGGGGCGAACACTGAAGCTTTCTTT. It yields the protein CASSEAQGANTEAFF. The genes are TRBV2 and TRBJ1-1; the D gene is possibly TRBD1 (5 bases). Germline V gives CDR1 SNHLY, CDR2 FYNNEI. The CDR3 contains 15 residues. The germline V and J ends were trimmed by 0 bases and 1 base, with 9 bases remaining between them.

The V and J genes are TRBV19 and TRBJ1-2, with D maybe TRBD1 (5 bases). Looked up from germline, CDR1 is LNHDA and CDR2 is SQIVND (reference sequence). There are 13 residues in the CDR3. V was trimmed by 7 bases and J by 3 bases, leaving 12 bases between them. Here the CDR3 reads CASNPDKDYGYTF. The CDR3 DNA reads TGTGCCAGTAACCCGGACAAGGACTATGGCTACACCTTC. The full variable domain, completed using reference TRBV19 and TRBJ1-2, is DGGITQSPKYLFRKEGQNVTLSCEQNLNHDAMYWYRQDPGQGLRLIYYSQIVNDFQKGDIAEGYSVSREKKESFPLTVTSAQKNPTAFYLCASNPDKDYGYTFGSGTRLTVV.

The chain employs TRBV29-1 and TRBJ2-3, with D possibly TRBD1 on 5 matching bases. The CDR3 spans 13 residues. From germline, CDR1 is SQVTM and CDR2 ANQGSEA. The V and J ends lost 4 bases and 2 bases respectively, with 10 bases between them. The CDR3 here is CSVGGGFTDTQYF. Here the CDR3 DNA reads TGCAGCGTTGGGGGCGGATTCACAGATACGCAGTATTTT.

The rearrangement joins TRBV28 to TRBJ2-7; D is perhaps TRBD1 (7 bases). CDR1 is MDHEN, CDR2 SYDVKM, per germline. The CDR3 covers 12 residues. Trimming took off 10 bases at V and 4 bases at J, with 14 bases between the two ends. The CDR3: CATETGTYEQYF. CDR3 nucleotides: TGTGCCACCGAGACAGGGACTTACGAGCAGTACTTC. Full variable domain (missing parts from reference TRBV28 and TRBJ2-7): DVKVTQSSRYLVKRTGEKVFLECVQDMDHENMFWYRQDPGLGLRLIYFSYDVKMKEKGDIPEGYSVSREKKERFSLILESASTNQTSMYLCATETGTYEQYFGPGTRLTVT.

DNA for the CDR3: TGTGCCAGCAGCTGGACAGGGGTTAACACCGGGGAGCTGTTTTTT. Translated, it gives CASSWTGVNTGELFF. This rearrangement joins TRBV11-3 to TRBJ2-2; 9 bases are shared with TRBD1. J lost 2 bases, V lost 4 bases, and 2 bases had no gene match. CDR1 and CDR2 (germline): SGHNT, YENEEA. The CDR3 covers 15 residues.

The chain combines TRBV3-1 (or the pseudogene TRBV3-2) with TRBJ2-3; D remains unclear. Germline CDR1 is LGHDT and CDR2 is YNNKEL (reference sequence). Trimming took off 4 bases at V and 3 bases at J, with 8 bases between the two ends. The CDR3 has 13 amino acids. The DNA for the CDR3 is TGTGCCAGCAGCCGACTCGGGACAGATACGCAGTATTTT. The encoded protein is CASSRLGTDTQYF.

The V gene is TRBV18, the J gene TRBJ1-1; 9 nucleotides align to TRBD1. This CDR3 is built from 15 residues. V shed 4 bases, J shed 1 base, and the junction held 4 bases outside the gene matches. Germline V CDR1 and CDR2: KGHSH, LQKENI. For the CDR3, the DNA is TGTGCCAGCTCACTGGGACAGGGAGGGAACACTGAAGCTTTCTTT. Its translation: CASSLGQGGNTEAFF.

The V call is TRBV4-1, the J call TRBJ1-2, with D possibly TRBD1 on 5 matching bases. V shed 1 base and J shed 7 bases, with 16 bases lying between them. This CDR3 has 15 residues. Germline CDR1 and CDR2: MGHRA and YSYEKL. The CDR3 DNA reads TGCGCCAGCAGCCAAGTGGTACAGGCCCCTCGTGGCTACACCTTC. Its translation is CASSQVVQAPRGYTF.

The CDR3 spells CASSPTTGNYGYTF. For the CDR3, the DNA is TGCGCCAGCAGCCCAACGACAGGAAACTATGGCTACACCTTC. The rearrangement joins TRBV5-1 to TRBJ1-2; maybe TRBD1 (6 bases). Per germline, CDR1 SGHRS and CDR2 YFSETQ. The V gene lost 4 bases and the J gene lost 2 bases, with 12 bases spanning the gap. CDR3 length: 14 residues.

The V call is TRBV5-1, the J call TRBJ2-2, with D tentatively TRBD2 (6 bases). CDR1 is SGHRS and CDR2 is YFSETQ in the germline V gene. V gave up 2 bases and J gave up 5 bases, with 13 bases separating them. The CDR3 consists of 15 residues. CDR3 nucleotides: TGCGCCAGCAGCTTCGGGGGATTGGGTACCGGGGAGCTGTTTTTT. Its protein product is CASSFGGLGTGELFF.

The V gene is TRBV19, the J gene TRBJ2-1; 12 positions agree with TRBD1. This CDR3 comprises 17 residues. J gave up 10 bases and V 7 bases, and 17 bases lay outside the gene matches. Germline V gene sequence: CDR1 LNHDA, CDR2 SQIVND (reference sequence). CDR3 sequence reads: CASTLGGGTGGLSEQFF. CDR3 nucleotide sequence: TGTGCCAGTACCTTGGGCGGTGGGACAGGGGGCTTGTCCGAGCAGTTCTTC.

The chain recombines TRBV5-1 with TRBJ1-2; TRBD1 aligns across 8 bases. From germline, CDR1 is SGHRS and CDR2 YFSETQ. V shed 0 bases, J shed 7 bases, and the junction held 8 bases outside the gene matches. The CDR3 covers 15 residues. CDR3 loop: CASSLVSGTGGGYTF. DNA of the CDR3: TGCGCCAGCAGCTTGGTAAGCGGGACAGGTGGTGGCTACACCTTC.

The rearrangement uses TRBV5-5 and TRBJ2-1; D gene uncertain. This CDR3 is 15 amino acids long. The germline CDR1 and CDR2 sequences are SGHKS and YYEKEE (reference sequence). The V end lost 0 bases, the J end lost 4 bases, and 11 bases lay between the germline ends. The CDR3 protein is CASSLEGGLYNEQFF. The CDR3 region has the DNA TGTGCCAGCAGCTTGGAAGGCGGTTTGTACAATGAGCAGTTCTTC.

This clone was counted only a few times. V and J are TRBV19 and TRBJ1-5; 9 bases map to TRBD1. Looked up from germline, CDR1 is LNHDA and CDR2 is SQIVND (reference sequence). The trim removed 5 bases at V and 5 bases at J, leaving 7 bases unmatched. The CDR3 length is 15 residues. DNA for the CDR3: TGTGCCAGTAGTGGGGACAGGGCCCTATATCAGCCCCAGCATTTT. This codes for CASSGDRALYQPQHF.

CDR3 loop: CASSLARDQPQHF. CDR3 DNA sequence: TGTGCCAGCAGCCTAGCCCGGGATCAGCCCCAGCATTTT. The chain links TRBV2 to TRBJ1-5; D is undetermined. This CDR3 comprises 13 residues. The germline gives CDR1 SNHLY, CDR2 FYNNEI. The V gene lost 6 bases and the J gene lost 5 bases, with 11 bases spanning the gap. The whole variable domain, remainder taken from reference TRBV2 and TRBJ1-5, is EPEVTQTPSHQVTQMGQEVILRCVPISNHLYFYWYRQILGQKVEFLVSFYNNEISEKSEIFDDQFSVERPDGSNFTLKIRSTKLEDSAMYFCASSLARDQPQHFGDGTRLSIL.